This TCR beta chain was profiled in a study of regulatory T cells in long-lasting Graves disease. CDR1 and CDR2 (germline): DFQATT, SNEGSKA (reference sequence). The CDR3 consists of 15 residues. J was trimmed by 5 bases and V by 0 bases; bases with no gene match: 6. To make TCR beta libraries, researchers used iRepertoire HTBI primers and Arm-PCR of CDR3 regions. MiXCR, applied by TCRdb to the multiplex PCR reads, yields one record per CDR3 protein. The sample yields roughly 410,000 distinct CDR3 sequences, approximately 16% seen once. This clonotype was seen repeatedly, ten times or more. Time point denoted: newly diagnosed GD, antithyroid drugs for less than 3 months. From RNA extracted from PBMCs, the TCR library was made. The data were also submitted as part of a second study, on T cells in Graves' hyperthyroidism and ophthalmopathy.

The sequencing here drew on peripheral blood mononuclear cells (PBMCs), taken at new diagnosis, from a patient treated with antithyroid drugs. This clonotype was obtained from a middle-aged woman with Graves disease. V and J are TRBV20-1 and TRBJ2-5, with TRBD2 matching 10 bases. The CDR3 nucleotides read TGCAGTGCTAGAGATAGGCTAGCGGGGGACGAGACCCAGTACTTC. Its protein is CSARDRLAGDETQYF.